Described below is a single T cell receptor (beta chain) sequence and its context. CDR3 length equals 16 residues. The V end lost 1 base, the J end lost 0 bases, and 10 bases lay between the germline ends. Looked up from germline, CDR1 is MGHRA and CDR2 is YSYEKL. This specimen belongs to a study of OX40 agonist ivuxolimab in advanced cancers. Study overall: Patients received ivuxolimab, an intravenous treatment, every 2 weeks at 0.01 to 10 mg/kg. Males comprised 82.7% of the group, whose mean age was roughly 64 years (range 23 to 79). Dose-escalation patients' cancers were hepatocellular carcinoma, melanoma, renal cell or head and neck cancer.

Repertoires were generated with immunoSEQ multiplex PCR, while TCRdb's copy carries only in-frame clones and drops some. The sample has over 20,000 clones, around 85% seen once. The V call is TRBV4-1, the J call TRBJ1-5; D unresolved. This material consisted of CD4+ or CD8+ T cells sorted from blood, taken in a trial of the OX40 agonist ivuxolimab. The receptor was isolated from an adult with an advanced solid tumor such as melanoma, head and neck, liver or kidney cancer. DNA of the CDR3: TGCGCCAGCAGCCAAGTCACCGCGTATAGCAATCAGCCCCAGCATTTT. This gives the protein CASSQVTAYSNQPQHF.